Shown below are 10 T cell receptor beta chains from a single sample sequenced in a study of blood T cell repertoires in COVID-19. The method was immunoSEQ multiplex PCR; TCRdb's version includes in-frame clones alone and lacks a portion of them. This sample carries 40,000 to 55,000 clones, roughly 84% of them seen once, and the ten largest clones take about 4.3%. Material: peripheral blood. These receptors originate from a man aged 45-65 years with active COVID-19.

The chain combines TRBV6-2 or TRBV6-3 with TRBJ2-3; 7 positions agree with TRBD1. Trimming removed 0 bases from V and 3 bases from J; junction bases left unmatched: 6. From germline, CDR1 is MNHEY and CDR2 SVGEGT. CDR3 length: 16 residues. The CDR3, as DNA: TGTGCCAGCAGTTACTCGAGGACAGGCCCGACAGATACGCAGTATTTT. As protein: CASSYSRTGPTDTQYF.

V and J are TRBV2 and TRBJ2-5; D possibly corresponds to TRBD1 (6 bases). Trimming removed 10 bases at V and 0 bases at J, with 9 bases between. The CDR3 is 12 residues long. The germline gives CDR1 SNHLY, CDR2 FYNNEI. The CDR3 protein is CATRTDQETQYF. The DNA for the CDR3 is TGTGCCACCCGGACAGACCAAGAGACCCAGTACTTC.

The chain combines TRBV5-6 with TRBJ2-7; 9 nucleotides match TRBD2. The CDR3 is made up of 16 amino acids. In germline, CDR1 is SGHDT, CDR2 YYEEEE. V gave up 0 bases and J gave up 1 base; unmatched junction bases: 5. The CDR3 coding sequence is TGTGCCAGCAGCTTGGGGGCAGCGGGGGGATCCTACGAGCAGTACTTC. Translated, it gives CASSLGAAGGSYEQYF. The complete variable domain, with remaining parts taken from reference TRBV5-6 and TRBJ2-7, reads DAGVTQSPTHLIKTRGQQVTLRCSPKSGHDTVSWYQQALGQGPQFIFQYYEEEERQRGNFPDRFSGHQFPNYSSELNVNALLLGDSALYLCASSLGAAGGSYEQYFGPGTRLTVT.

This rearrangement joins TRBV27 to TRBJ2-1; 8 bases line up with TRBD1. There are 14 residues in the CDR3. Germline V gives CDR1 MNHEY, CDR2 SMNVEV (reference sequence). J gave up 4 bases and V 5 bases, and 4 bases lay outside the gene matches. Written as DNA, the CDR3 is TGTGCCAGCAGTCCGGGACAGGCTTACAATGAGCAGTTCTTC. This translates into CASSPGQAYNEQFF.

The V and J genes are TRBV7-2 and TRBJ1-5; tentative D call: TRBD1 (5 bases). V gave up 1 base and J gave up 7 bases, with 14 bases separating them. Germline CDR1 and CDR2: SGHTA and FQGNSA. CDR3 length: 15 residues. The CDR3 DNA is TGTGCCAGCAGCTTAGTGGGGGGTGGGGGACAGCCCCAGCATTTT. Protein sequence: CASSLVGGGGQPQHF. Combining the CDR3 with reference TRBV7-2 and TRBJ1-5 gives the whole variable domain GAGVSQSPSNKVTEKGKDVELRCDPISGHTALYWYRQSLGQGLEFLIYFQGNSAPDKSGLPSDRFSAERTGGSVSTLTIQRTQQEDSAVYLCASSLVGGGGQPQHFGDGTRLSIL.

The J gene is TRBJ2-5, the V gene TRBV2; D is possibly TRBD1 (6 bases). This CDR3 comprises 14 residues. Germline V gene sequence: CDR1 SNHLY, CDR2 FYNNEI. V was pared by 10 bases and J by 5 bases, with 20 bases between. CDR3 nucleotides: TGTGCCATCCCTAACGAACAGGGTTATGAGACCCAGTACTTC. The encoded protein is CAIPNEQGYETQYF.

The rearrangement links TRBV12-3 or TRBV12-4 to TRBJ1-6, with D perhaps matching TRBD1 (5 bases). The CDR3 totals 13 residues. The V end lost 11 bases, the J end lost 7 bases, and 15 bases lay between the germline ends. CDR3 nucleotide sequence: TGTGCCCTCAGGGAGGGGCCGAATTCACCCCTCCACTTT. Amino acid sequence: CALREGPNSPLHF.

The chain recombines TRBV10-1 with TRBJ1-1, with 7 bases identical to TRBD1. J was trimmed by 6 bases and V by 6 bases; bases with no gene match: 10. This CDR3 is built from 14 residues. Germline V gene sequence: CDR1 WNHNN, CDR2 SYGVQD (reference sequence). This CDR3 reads CASSRDRDKAEAFF. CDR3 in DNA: TGCGCCAGCAGCCGCGACAGGGATAAGGCTGAAGCTTTCTTT.

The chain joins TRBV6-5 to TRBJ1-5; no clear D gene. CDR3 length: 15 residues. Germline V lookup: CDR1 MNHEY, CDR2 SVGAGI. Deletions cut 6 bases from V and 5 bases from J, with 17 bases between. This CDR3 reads CASSLQQELYQPQHF. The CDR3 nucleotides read TGTGCCAGCAGCCTCCAGCAGGAACTTTATCAGCCCCAGCATTTT.

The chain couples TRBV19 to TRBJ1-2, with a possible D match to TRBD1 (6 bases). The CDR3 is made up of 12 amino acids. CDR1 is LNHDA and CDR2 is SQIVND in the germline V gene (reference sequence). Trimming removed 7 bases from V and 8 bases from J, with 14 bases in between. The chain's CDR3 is CASTQGRKGYTF. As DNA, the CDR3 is TGTGCCAGTACGCAGGGGCGAAAGGGCTACACCTTC.